The next 14 T cell receptor beta chains were all read from a single sample in a study of control samples from healthy donors and cancer patients. Using immunoSEQ multiplex PCR, the repertoire was profiled, and TCRdb retains in-frame clones only, with some absent. The profile shows some 250,000 clones, roughly 80% of them singletons. Sequencing was carried out using PBMCs. The receptors were gathered from a woman aged 60-70 years with lung cancer.

The rearrangement links TRBV7-9 to TRBJ2-1; 7 bases line up with TRBD2. Germline-derived CDR1 and CDR2 are SEHNR and FQNEAQ (reference sequence). This CDR3 has 15 residues. Germline trimming cut 5 bases from V and 7 bases from J; bases unmatched to any gene: 11. The DNA for the CDR3 is TGTGCCAGCAGCCCATCCGGGACTACCAGTAATGAGCAGTTCTTC. As protein: CASSPSGTTSNEQFF.

The chain employs TRBV5-1 and TRBJ2-2, with TRBD1 matching 8 bases. CDR3 length: 15 amino acids. Germline-derived CDR1 and CDR2 are SGHRS and YFSETQ. V trimming: 4 bases; J trimming: 6 bases; junction bases outside the gene matches: 8. The CDR3 DNA sequence: TGCGCCAGCAGCCCGGACAGGGTCGGTGCCGGGGAGCTGTTTTTT. It translates to CASSPDRVGAGELFF. Looking up the rest from reference TRBV5-1 and TRBJ2-2 gives the full variable domain: KAGVTQTPRYLIKTRGQQVTLSCSPISGHRSVSWYQQTPGQGLQFLFEYFSETQRNKGNFPGRFSGRQFSNSRSEMNVSTLELGDSALYLCASSPDRVGAGELFFGEGSRLTVL.

The chain combines TRBV5-1 with TRBJ1-3; 8 bases fit TRBD1. The CDR3 sequence is 16 residues long. In germline, CDR1 is SGHRS, CDR2 YFSETQ. The ends lost 4 bases at V and 0 bases at J; junction bases unmatched: 6. CDR3 coding DNA: TGCGCCAGCAGCCCCACGGACAGGGCCTCTGGAAACACCATATATTTT. It yields the protein CASSPTDRASGNTIYF.

This sequence joins TRBV15 and TRBJ2-7; 12 bases map to TRBD1. This CDR3 has 15 residues. From germline, CDR1 is LNHNV and CDR2 YYDKDF (reference sequence). The V gene end was trimmed by 3 bases and the J gene end by 5 bases; junction bases not matched to a gene: 5. The CDR3 DNA follows: TGTGCCACCAGCAGTCGCGGGACAGGGGGCGACGAGCAGTACTTC. Its protein is CATSSRGTGGDEQYF.

V is TRBV3-1 (or the pseudogene TRBV3-2) and J is TRBJ2-6; D possibly corresponds to TRBD2 (6 bases). V was pared by 4 bases and J by 1 base, with 11 bases between. This CDR3 region has 16 residues. Germline CDR1 LGHDT, CDR2 YNNKEL (reference sequence). As DNA, the CDR3 is TGTGCCAGCAGCCCCCTCGGGGGTTCTGGGGCCAACGTCCTGACTTTC. Protein product: CASSPLGGSGANVLTF.

V and J are TRBV6-4 and TRBJ2-3; a possible D gene is TRBD2 (6 bases). This CDR3 contains 14 residues. In germline, CDR1 is MRHNA, CDR2 SNTAGT. The V end was cut by 8 bases, the J end by 0 bases, with 12 bases between. The CDR3 sequence: CASARERSTDTQYF. CDR3 DNA sequence: TGTGCCAGCGCTCGGGAGCGGAGCACAGATACGCAGTATTTT.

J is TRBJ2-7 and V is TRBV9; no clear D. With 0 bases removed from V and 6 bases from J, the gap between germline ends came to 7 bases. This CDR3 has 12 residues. The germline gives CDR1 SGDLS, CDR2 YYNGEE. Here the CDR3 reads CASSVDDGEQYF. CDR3 DNA sequence: TGTGCCAGCAGCGTAGACGACGGCGAGCAGTACTTC.

This rearrangement joins TRBV10-3 to TRBJ1-4, with D perhaps TRBD1 (5 bases). Germline V CDR1 and CDR2: ENHRY, SYGVKD. The CDR3 is 13 residues long. The ends were cut back, 6 bases at V and 6 bases at J, with 11 bases in the middle. The CDR3 here is CAISRGDDEKLFF. CDR3 DNA: TGTGCCATCAGCAGAGGGGATGATGAAAAACTGTTTTTT.

This clone has only one observation. The V gene is TRBV7-8, the J gene TRBJ1-1, with D possibly matching TRBD1 (5 bases). Trimming pared 3 bases from V and 1 base from J, leaving 9 bases between. CDR1 SGHVS and CDR2 FQNEAQ come from the germline V gene. This CDR3 is 14 amino acids long. The CDR3 protein is CASSLGRRNTEAFF. DNA for the CDR3: TGTGCCAGCAGCTTGGGACGGAGGAACACTGAAGCTTTCTTT.

The chain has TRBV28 and TRBJ2-1, with 13 bases aligning to TRBD2. J was trimmed by 0 bases and V by 5 bases; bases with no gene match: 10. CDR1 is MDHEN, CDR2 SYDVKM, per germline. The CDR3 is 19 amino acids. The chain's CDR3 is CASSTIGLAGAPSYNEQFF. The CDR3 DNA reads TGTGCCAGCAGTACCATCGGACTAGCGGGAGCACCCTCCTACAATGAGCAGTTCTTC.

The table lists this clone with a few counts. V gene TRBV5-1 combines with J gene TRBJ2-5, with 11 bases aligning to TRBD2. The V gene's germline CDR1 is SGHRS and CDR2 YFSETQ. The CDR3 has 16 residues. V was clipped by 2 bases and J by 1 base; unmatched bases: 4. The CDR3 DNA reads as TGCGCCAGCAGCTTTACTAGCGGGGGAGTCCAAGAGACCCAGTACTTC. It is translated as CASSFTSGGVQETQYF.

In regard to this clone: Mismatch with germline at one junction end may stem from a read error. This sequence joins TRBV28 and TRBJ2-7, with 11 positions matching TRBD1. The CDR3 runs to 15 residues. From germline, CDR1 is MDHEN and CDR2 SYDVKM. This CDR3 is CASCLPGQGAYEQYF. Written as DNA, the CDR3 is TGTGCCAGCTGTTTACCGGGACAGGGGGCCTACGAGCAGTACTTC.

This clone has more than one count but fewer than ten. The chain is built from TRBV28 and TRBJ2-1; D remains unclear. V lost 4 bases to trimming and J lost 0 bases, with 13 bases between them. The CDR3 contains 16 residues. CDR1 is MDHEN and CDR2 is SYDVKM in the germline V gene. In DNA, the CDR3 is TGTGCCAGCAGTTCACCGACGGCGAGCTCCTACAATGAGCAGTTCTTC. The encoded protein is CASSSPTASSYNEQFF.

The V gene is TRBV7-3, the J gene TRBJ1-2; D remains ambiguous. Per the germline V gene, CDR1 is SGHTA and CDR2 is FQGTGA. The CDR3 runs to 15 residues. The V gene lost 5 bases and the J gene lost 3 bases, with 16 bases spanning the gap. The CDR3 protein is CASSPRDYSHYGYTF. The CDR3 DNA sequence: TGTGCCAGCAGCCCAAGGGATTACTCCCACTATGGCTACACCTTC. The variable domain in full, completed from reference TRBV7-3 and TRBJ1-2, reads GAGVSQTPSNKVTEKGKYVELRCDPISGHTALYWYRQSLGQGPEFLIYFQGTGAADDSGLPNDRFFAVRPEGSVSTLKIQRTERGDSAVYLCASSPRDYSHYGYTFGSGTRLTVV.